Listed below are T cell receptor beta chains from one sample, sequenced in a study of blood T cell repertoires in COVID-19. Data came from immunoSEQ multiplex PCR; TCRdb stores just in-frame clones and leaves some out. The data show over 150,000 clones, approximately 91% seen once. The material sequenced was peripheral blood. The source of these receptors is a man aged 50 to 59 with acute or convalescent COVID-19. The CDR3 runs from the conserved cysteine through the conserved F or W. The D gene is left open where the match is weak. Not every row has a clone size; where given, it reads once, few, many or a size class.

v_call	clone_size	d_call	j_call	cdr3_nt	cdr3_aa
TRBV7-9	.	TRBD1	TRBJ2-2	TGTGCCAGCAGCCCACCGGGACAGGGGTGGACCGGGGAGCTGTTTTTT	CASSPPGQGWTGELFF
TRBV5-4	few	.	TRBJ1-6	TGTGCCAGCAGTGAAATGGGGGGGCTGAGGAATTCACCCCTCCACTTT	CASSEMGGLRNSPLHF
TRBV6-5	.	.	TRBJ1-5	TGTGCCAGCATTGCTGGACAAGCTAGCAATCAGCCCCAGCATTTT	CASIAGQASNQPQHF
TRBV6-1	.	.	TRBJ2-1	TGTGCCAGCAGTGAAGCGGTGGCCGACAATGAGCAGTTCTTC	CASSEAVADNEQFF
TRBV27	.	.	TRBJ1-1	TGTGCCAGCAGTCTAGAGGTGGGACAGAACACTGAAGCTTTCTTT	CASSLEVGQNTEAFF
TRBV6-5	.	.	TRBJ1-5	TGTGCCAGCCGACAGGTTAACAATCAGCCCCAGCATTTT	CASRQVNNQPQHF
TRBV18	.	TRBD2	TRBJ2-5	TGTGCCAGCTCACCAGGGACTAGCGGCCAAGAGACCCAGTACTTC	CASSPGTSGQETQYF
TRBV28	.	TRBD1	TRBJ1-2	TGTGCCAGCAGCCGAAGAGGCCTCGGGACAGGGCTTAACTATGGCTACACCTTC	CASSRRGLGTGLNYGYTF
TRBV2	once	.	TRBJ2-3	TGTGCCAGCAACCCCAGAAGAGGCGATACGCAGTATTTT	CASNPRRGDTQYF
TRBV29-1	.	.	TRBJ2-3	TGCAGCGTTGAGTCCCGGGGAACCGACACAGATACGCAGTATTTT	CSVESRGTDTDTQYF
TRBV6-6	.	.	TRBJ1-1	TGTGCCAGCAACAACAGGGCGGGCGGCACTGAAGCTTTCTTT	CASNNRAGGTEAFF
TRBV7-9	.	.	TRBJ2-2	TGTGCCAGCAGCTTGAGGGTTACCGGGGAGCTGTTTTTT	CASSLRVTGELFF
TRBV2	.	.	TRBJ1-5	TGTGCCAGCAGAGAAGGCAGATTTCAGCCCCAGCATTTT	CASREGRFQPQHF
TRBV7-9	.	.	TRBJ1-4	TGTGCCAGCATTTCGGATGAAAAACTGTTTTTT	CASISDEKLFF
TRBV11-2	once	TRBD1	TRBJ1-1	TGTGCCAGCAGCTCCGGACAGGGACGACGGACCTGGACTGAAGCTTTCTTT	CASSSGQGRRTWTEAFF
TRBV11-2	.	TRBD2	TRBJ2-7	TGTGCCAGCAGCTGGGGCGGGGGGCAGGTCTACGAGCAGTACTTC	CASSWGGGQVYEQYF
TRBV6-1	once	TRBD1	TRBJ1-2	TGTGCCAGCAGTGAAATAGGACAGGGTGGGGGCTACACCTTC	CASSEIGQGGGYTF
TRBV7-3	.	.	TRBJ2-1	TGTGCCAGCAGCCGAGCAGACGGGTCCTACAATGAGCAGTTCTTC	CASSRADGSYNEQFF
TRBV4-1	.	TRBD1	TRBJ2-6	TGCGCCAGCAGCCAAGGGTTTGCAGGGGGCGCGTCTGGGGCCAACGTCCTGACTTTC	CASSQGFAGGASGANVLTF
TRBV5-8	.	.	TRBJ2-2	TGTGCCAGCAGCCCCCGTTCCCGGCAGGGGTACACCGGGGAGCTGTTTTTT	CASSPRSRQGYTGELFF
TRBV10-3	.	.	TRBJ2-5	TGTGCCATCAGTGAAGCGGGCCAAGAGACCCAGTACTTC	CAISEAGQETQYF
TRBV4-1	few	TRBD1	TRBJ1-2	TGCGCCAGCAGCCCCCATACCGGGACAGAGTATGGCTACACCTTC	CASSPHTGTEYGYTF
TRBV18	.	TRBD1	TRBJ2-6	TGTGCCAGCTCACCACAGGGGGCAGGCTCTGGGGCCAACGTCCTGACTTTC	CASSPQGAGSGANVLTF
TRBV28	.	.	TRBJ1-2	TGTGCCAGCAGGGGCAGGAGGGGCTACACCTTC	CASRGRRGYTF
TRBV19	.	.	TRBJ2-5	TGTGCCAGTAGTATGAGTGGGCGAGAGACCCAGTACTTC	CASSMSGRETQYF
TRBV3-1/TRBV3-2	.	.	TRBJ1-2	TGTGCCAGCAGCCAAAGCCCAGGGGTACCCTTTATTGGCTACACCTTC	CASSQSPGVPFIGYTF
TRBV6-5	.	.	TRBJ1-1	TGTGCCAGCCAGTTATCGACTTCACGGGACACTGAAGCTTTCTTT	CASQLSTSRDTEAFF
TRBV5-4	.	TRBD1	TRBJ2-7	TGTGCCAGCAGCCGCGGGACAGGGAGTAGGGAGCAGTACTTC	CASSRGTGSREQYF
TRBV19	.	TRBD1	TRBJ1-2	TGTGCCAGTAGTCGGGACAGCACTAACTATGGCTACACCTTC	CASSRDSTNYGYTF
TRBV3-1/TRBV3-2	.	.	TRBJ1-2	TGTGCCAGCAGCCAAGGCCCCGCCCTCGGGGGCTACACCTTC	CASSQGPALGGYTF
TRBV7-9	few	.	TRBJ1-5	TGTGCCAGCAGCTCGGAGGCCAATCAGCCCCAGCATTTT	CASSSEANQPQHF
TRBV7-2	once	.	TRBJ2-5	TGTGCCAGCAGCTTAGATGGACCGCAGGGGTTGCCCCAGTACTTC	CASSLDGPQGLPQYF
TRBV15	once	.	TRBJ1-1	TGTGCCACCAGCAGAGTTCTTCGCCGGGGTGTGTACACTGAAGCTTTCTTT	CATSRVLRRGVYTEAFF
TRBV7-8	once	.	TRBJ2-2	TGTGCCAGCAGCTTAGATGAGATCACCGGGGAGCTGTTTTTT	CASSLDEITGELFF
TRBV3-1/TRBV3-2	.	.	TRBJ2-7	TGTGCCAGCAGCCAAGGACCGGGAAGCTCCTACGAGCAGTACTTC	CASSQGPGSSYEQYF
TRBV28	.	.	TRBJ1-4	TGTGCCAGCAGTTTACGGTATGAGGGAATCTACGGAAAACTGTTTTTT	CASSLRYEGIYGKLFF
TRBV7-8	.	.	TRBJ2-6	TGTGCCAGCAGCTCCAACAGGGCCTCTGGGGCCAACGTCCTGACTTTC	CASSSNRASGANVLTF
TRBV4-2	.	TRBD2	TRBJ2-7	TGTGCCAGCAGCCAAGAGCCGCGGGAGGTCTACGAGCAGTACTTC	CASSQEPREVYEQYF
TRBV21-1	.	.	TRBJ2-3	TGTGCCAGCAGCTACCACCGAGGATCGAGCACAGATACGCAGTATTTT	CASSYHRGSSTDTQYF
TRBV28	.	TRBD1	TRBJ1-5	TGTGCCAGTCAAACAGGGGGCGGTGTTCAGCCCCAGCATTTT	CASQTGGGVQPQHF
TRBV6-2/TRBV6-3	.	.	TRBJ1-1	TGTGCCAGCAGCATGACACTGAACACTGAAGCTTTCTTT	CASSMTLNTEAFF
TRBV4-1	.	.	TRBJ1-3	TGCGCCAGCAGCCAAGCCAATGGAAACACCATATATTTT	CASSQANGNTIYF
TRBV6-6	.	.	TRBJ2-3	TGTGCCAGCAGTTCCTATCGGGATACGCAGTATTTT	CASSSYRDTQYF
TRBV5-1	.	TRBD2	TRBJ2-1	TGCGCCAGCAGCTTCGGACTAGCGGGAGCCCCAGGCATCTTC	CASSFGLAGAPGIF
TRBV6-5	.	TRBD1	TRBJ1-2	TGTGCCAGCAGTTACTCGTGGGACAGGGCCTATGGCTACACCTTC	CASSYSWDRAYGYTF
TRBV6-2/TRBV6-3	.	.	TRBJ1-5	TGTGCCAGCAGCCCGGGGGGGGCGAGCAATCAGCCCCAGCATTTT	CASSPGGASNQPQHF
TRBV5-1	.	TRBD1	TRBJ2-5	TGCGCCAGCAGAACGGGACAGGCCCAAGAGACCCAGTACTTC	CASRTGQAQETQYF
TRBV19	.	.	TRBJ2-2	TGTGCCAGTACCTCCGGACTCAGAGTGGCCGGGGAGCTGTTTTTT	CASTSGLRVAGELFF
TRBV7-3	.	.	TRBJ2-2	TGTGCCAGCAGCCCAGACTCCGGGGAGCTGTTTTTT	CASSPDSGELFF
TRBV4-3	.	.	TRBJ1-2	TGCGCCAGCAGCCAAGATGAGGGTTTAGGTGGCTACACCTTC	CASSQDEGLGGYTF
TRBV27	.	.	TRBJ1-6	TGTGCCAGCAGTCCTAATGGGGGGGGGCTTACTTCACCCCTCCACTTT	CASSPNGGGLTSPLHF
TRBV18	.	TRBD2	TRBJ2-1	TGTGCCAGCTCACCCGGACTAGCGGGAGCGGTTGAGCAGTTCTTC	CASSPGLAGAVEQFF
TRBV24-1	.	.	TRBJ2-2	TGTGCCACCATGAGGGAGGTCACCGGGGAGCTGTTTTTT	CATMREVTGELFF
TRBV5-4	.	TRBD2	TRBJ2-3	TGTGCCAGCAGCTTGGCCCTTGAGCGGGGGGGCCGTTATACGCAGTATTTT	CASSLALERGGRYTQYF